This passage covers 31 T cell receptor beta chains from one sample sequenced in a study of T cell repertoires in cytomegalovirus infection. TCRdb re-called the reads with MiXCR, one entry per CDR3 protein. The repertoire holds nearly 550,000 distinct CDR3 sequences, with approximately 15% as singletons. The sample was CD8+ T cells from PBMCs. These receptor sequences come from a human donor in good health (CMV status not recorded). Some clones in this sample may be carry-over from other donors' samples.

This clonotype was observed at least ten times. CDR3 sequence reads: CASSLGTGDNEQFF. CDR3 sequence (DNA): TGTGCCAGCAGCCTCGGGACAGGGGATAATGAGCAGTTCTTC. This chain joins TRBV7-6 and TRBJ2-1, with 10 bases matching TRBD1. After removal of 5 bases from V and 7 bases from J, the junction contained 5 bases not matched to a gene. The CDR3 runs 14 residues. Germline CDR1 SGHVS, CDR2 FNYEAQ.

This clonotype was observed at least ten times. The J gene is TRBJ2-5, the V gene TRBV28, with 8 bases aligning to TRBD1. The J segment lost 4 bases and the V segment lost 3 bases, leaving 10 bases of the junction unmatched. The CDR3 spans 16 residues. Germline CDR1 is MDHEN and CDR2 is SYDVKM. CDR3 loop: CASSFPTGALGETQYF. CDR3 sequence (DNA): TGTGCCAGCAGTTTCCCGACAGGGGCCCTAGGAGAGACCCAGTACTTC.

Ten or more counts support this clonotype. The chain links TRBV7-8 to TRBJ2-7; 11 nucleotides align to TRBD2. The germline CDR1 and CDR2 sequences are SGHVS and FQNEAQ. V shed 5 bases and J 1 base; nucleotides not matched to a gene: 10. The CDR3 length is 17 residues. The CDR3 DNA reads TGTGCCAGCAGCGCCGGACTAGCGGGCAACCCGTCCTACGAGCAGTACTTC. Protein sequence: CASSAGLAGNPSYEQYF.

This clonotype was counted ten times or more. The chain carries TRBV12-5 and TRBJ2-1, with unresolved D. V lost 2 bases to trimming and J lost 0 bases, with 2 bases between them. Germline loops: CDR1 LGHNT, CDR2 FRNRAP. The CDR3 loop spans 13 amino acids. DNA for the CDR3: TGTGCTAGTGGTTTGTACTCCTACAATGAGCAGTTCTTC. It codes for CASGLYSYNEQFF.

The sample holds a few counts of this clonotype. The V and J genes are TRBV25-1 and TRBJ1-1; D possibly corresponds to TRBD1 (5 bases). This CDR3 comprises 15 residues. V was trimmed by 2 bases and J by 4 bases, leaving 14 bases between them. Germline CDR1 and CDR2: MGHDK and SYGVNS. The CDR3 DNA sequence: TGTGCCAGCAGTGAAGAAAGGGTTGGGGGCACTGAAGCTTTCTTT. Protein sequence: CASSEERVGGTEAFF.

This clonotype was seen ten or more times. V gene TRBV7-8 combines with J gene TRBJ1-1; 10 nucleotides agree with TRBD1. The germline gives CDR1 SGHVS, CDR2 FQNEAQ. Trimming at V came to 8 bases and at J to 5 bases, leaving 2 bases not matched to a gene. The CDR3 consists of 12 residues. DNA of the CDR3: TGTGCCAGCTGGACAGGGGGAACTGAAGCTTTCTTT. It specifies CASWTGGTEAFF.

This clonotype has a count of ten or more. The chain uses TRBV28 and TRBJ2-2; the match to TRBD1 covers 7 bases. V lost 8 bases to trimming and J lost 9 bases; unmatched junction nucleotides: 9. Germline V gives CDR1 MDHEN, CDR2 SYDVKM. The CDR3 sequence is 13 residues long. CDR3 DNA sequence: TGTGCCAGCTACGACAGGGTACAGCGGGAGCTGTTTTTT. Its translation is CASYDRVQRELFF.

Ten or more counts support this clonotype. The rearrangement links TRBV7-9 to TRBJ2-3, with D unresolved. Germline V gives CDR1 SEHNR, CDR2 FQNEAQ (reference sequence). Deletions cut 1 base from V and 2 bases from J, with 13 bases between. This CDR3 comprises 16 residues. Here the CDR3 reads CASSLVRRQFTDTQYF. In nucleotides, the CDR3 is TGTGCCAGCAGCTTAGTTAGGCGGCAATTCACAGATACGCAGTATTTT.

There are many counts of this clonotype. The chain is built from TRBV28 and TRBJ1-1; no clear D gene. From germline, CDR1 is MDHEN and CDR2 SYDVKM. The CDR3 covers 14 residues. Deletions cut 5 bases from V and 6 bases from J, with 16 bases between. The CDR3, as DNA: TGTGCCAGCAGTCCAACGGAAGTTAGAGCTGAAGCTTTCTTT. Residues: CASSPTEVRAEAFF.

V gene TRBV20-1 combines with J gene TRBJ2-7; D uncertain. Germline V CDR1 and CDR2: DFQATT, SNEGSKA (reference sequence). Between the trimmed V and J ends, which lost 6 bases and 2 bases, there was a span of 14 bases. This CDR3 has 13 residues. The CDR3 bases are TGCAGTGCCCCAACAACTGGGGCCTACGAGCAGTACTTC. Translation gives CSAPTTGAYEQYF.

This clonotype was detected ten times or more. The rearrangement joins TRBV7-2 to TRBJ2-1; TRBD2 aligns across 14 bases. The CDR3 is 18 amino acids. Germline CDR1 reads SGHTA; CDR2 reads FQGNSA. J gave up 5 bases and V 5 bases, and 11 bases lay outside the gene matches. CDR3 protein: CASSHRLAGGPIDNEQFF. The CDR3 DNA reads TGTGCCAGCAGCCACCGACTAGCGGGAGGGCCGATAGACAATGAGCAGTTCTTC.

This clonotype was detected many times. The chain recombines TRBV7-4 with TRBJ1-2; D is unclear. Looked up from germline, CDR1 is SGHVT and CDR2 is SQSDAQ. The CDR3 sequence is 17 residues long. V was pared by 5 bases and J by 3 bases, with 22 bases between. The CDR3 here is CASSPHLRGARDYGYTF. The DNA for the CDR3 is TGTGCCAGCAGCCCCCACTTACGCGGCGCCCGGGACTATGGCTACACCTTC. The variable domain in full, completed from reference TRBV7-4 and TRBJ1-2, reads GAGVSQSPRYKVAKRGRDVALRCDSISGHVTLYWYRQTLGQGSEVLTYSQSDAQRDKSGRPSGRFSAERPERSVSTLKIQRTEQGDSAVYLCASSPHLRGARDYGYTFGSGTRLTVV.

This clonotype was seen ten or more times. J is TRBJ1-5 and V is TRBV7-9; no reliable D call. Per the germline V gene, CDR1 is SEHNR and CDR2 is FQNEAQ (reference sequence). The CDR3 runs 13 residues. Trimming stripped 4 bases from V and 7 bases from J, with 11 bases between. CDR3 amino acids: CASSWGNGQPQHF. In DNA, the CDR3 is TGTGCCAGCAGCTGGGGTAATGGACAGCCCCAGCATTTT.

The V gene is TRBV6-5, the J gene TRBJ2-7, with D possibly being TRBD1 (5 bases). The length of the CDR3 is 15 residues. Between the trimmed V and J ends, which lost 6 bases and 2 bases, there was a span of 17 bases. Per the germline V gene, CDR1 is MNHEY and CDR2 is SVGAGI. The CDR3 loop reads CASRVKGQGPYEQYF. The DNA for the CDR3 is TGTGCCAGCAGAGTTAAGGGCCAGGGTCCCTACGAGCAGTACTTC.

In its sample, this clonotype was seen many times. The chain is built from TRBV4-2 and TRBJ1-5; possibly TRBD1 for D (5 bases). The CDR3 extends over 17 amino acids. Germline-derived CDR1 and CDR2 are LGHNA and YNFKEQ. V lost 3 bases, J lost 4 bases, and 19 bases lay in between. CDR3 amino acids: CASSQNARGRENQPQHF. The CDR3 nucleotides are TGTGCCAGCAGCCAGAATGCCCGGGGACGGGAGAATCAGCCCCAGCATTTT.

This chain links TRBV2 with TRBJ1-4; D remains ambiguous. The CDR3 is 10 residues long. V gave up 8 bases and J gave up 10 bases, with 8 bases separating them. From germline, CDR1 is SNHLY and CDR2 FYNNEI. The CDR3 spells CASRGPKLFF. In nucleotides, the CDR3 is TGTGCCAGCCGCGGGCCAAAACTGTTTTTT.

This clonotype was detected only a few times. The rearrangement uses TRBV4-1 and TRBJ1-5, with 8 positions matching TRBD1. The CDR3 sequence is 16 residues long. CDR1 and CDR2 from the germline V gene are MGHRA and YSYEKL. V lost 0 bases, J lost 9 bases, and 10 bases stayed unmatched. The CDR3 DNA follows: TGCGCCAGCAGCCAAGAGGGGGGGCAGGGGGCAAGGCCCCAGCATTTT. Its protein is CASSQEGGQGARPQHF.

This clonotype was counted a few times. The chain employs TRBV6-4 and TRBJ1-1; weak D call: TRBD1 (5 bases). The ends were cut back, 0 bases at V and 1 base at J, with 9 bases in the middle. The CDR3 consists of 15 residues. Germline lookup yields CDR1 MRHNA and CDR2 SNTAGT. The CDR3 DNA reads TGTGCCAGCAGTGACTCGACCGACAGGAACACTGAAGCTTTCTTT. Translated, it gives CASSDSTDRNTEAFF.

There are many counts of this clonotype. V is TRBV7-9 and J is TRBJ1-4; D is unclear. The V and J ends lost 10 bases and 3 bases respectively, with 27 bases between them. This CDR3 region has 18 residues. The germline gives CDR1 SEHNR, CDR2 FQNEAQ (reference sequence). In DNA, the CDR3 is TGTGCCACGGGAGGAAGAAGACTAAGTGCTGCGGCTAATGAAAAACTGTTTTTT. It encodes CATGGRRLSAAANEKLFF.

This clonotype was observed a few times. CDR3 nucleotides: TGCAGTGCTAGATGGCTGGATCCGACTAGCCTGACCTACAATGAGCAGTTCTTC. Translated, it gives CSARWLDPTSLTYNEQFF. The chain uses TRBV20-1 and TRBJ2-1, with TRBD2 matching 7 bases. The germline V gene encodes CDR1 DFQATT and CDR2 SNEGSKA (reference sequence). The trim removed 2 bases at V and 2 bases at J, leaving 15 bases unmatched. There are 18 residues in the CDR3.

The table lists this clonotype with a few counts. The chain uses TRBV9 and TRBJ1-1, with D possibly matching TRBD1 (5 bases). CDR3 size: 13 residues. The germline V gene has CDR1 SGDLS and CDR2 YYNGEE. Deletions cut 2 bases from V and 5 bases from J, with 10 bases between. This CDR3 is CASSVGLLTEAFF. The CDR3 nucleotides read TGTGCCAGCAGCGTGGGACTGTTAACTGAAGCTTTCTTT. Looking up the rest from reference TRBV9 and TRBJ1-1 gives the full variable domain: DSGVTQTPKHLITATGQRVTLRCSPRSGDLSVYWYQQSLDQGLQFLIQYYNGEERAKGNILERFSAQQFPDLHSELNLSSLELGDSALYFCASSVGLLTEAFFGQGTRLTVV.

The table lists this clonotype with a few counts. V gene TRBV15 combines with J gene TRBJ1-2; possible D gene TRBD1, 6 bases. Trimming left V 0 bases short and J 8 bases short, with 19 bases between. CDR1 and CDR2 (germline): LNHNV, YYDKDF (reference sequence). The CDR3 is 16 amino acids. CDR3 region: CATSREVGWDNRGYTF. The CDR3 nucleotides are TGTGCCACCAGCAGAGAGGTTGGTTGGGACAATCGCGGCTACACCTTC.

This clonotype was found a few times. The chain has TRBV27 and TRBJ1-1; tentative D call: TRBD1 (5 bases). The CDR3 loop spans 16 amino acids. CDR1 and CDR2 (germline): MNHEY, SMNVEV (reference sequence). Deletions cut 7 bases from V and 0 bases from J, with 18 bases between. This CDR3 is CASTPTREILNTEAFF. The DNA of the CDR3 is TGTGCCAGCACCCCAACCAGGGAAATCCTGAACACTGAAGCTTTCTTT.

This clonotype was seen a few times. The CDR3 sequence: CASGRGDSPLHF. The CDR3 nucleotides are TGTGCTAGTGGCAGGGGGGATTCACCCCTCCACTTT. The J gene is TRBJ1-6, the V gene TRBV12-5; the match to TRBD1 covers 7 bases. J was trimmed by 8 bases and V by 6 bases; bases with no gene match: 1. CDR3 size: 12 residues. The germline CDR1 and CDR2 sequences are LGHNT and FRNRAP.

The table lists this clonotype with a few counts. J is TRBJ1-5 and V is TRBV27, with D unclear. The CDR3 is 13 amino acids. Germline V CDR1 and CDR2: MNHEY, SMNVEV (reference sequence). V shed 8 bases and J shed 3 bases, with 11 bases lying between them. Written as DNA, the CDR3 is TGTGCCAGCGGACGGGCTGTCAATCAGCCCCAGCATTTT. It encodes CASGRAVNQPQHF.

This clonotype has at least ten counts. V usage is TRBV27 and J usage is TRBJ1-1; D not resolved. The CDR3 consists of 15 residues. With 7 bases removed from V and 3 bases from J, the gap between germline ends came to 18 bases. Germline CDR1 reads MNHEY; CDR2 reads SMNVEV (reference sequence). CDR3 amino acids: CASTLLGGRDTEAFF. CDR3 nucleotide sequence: TGTGCCAGCACCCTCTTGGGCGGTCGGGACACTGAAGCTTTCTTT.

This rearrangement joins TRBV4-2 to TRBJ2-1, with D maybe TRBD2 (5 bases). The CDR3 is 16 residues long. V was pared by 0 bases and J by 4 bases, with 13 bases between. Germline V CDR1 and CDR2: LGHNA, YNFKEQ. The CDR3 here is CASSQEAEWRYNEQFF. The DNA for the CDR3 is TGTGCCAGCAGCCAAGAAGCAGAGTGGAGGTACAATGAGCAGTTCTTC.

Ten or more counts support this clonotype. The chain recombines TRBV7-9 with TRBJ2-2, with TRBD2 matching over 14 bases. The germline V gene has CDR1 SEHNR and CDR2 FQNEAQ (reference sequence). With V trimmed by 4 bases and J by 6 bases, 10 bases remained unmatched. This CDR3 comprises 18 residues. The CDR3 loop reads CASSSKGTSGRGPGELFF. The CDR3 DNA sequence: TGTGCCAGCAGCTCAAAAGGGACTAGCGGGAGAGGACCCGGGGAGCTGTTTTTT.

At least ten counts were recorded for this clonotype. The CDR3 sequence: CASSPDIYPGELFF. CDR3 nucleotide sequence: TGTGCCAGCAGCCCCGACATTTACCCCGGGGAGCTGTTTTTT. The chain links TRBV7-9 to TRBJ2-2, with unresolved D. Per germline, CDR1 SEHNR and CDR2 FQNEAQ (reference sequence). The CDR3 spans 14 residues. V was shortened by 5 bases and J by 6 bases, with 13 bases between the two germline ends.

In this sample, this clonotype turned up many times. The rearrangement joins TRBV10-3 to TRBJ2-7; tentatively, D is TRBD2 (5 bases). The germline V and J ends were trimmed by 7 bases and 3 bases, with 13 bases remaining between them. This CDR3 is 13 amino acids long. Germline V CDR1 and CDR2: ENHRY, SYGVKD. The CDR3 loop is CAITIERSYEQYF. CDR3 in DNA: TGTGCCATCACCATTGAGCGGAGCTACGAGCAGTACTTC.

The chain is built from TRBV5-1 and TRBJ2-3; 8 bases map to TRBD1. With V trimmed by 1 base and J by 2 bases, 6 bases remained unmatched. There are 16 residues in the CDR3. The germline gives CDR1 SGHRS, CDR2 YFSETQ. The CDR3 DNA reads TGCGCCAGCAGCTTGCCGGGACAGGATATCACAGATACGCAGTATTTT. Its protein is CASSLPGQDITDTQYF. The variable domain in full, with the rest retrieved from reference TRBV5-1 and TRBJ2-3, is KAGVTQTPRYLIKTRGQQVTLSCSPISGHRSVSWYQQTPGQGLQFLFEYFSETQRNKGNFPGRFSGRQFSNSRSEMNVSTLELGDSALYLCASSLPGQDITDTQYFGPGTRLTVL.